The present TCR beta chain was sequenced within a study of post-analysis software for immune sequencing data. Whole-study findings and limits: Normalized Chao1 diversity was significantly lower in multiple sclerosis patients than in controls. Compared with controls, patients had more of 4 to 6 TRBV segments, including TRBV5-6, TRBV5-1 and TRBV20-1. Batch-matched samples strongly co-clustered by F measure.

There are 12 residues in the CDR3. The germline V and J ends were trimmed by 3 bases and 8 bases, with 13 bases remaining between them. Germline V gene lookup returns CDR1 DFQATT and CDR2 SNEGSKA (reference sequence). At least ten counts were recorded for this clonotype. Its cognate antigen is unknown. The TCR beta cDNA libraries contained unique molecular identifiers. TCRdb passed the PCR reads through MiXCR, listing each CDR3 protein once. There are about 200,000 distinct CDR3 sequences in the sample; around 29% occur only once, and less than 4% lies in the top ten. The sequencing input was blood. The origin of this receptor is a girl aged 2-17 years with multiple sclerosis. J is TRBJ1-2 and V is TRBV20-1; a weak D match, TRBD1 (6 bases). CDR3 nucleotide sequence: TGCAGTGCTAGTGGAGGGGGGAAAGGCTACACCTTC. The encoded protein is CSASGGGKGYTF.